This paragraph covers one T cell receptor (beta chain) sequence. This clone was counted a few times. What antigen it recognizes has not been identified. Base qualities are not provided; no much larger clone lies one nucleotide away. Spanning cysteine to phenylalanine, the CDR3 consists of 13 amino acids. Only the CDR3 DNA is retained, 39 bases long and in frame from the first base. CDR1 and CDR2 are read off the germline V gene (reference sequence) as MNHEY and SMNVEV. V lost 1 base and J lost 4 bases; the stretch between them is 6 bases long. The immunoSEQ bias-controlled multiplex PCR was used to amplify TCRbeta CDR3 regions, which were then sequenced at high throughput. The authors' analysis ran thus. The immunoSEQ vendor pipeline collapsed and filtered CDR3 sequences to measure the abundance and frequency of each unique TCRbeta CDR3. Dominant CDR3 amino acid sequences were clustered with SARS-CoV-2-specific ImmuneCODE TCRbeta sequences by CD-HIT using a 90% global sequence identity threshold. A clone was classed as hyperexpanded at a frequency of 0.1 to 1 and as large at a frequency of 0.01 to 0.1. CDR3 amino acid sequences and V and J gene assignments of dominant clones were confirmed with MiXCR. The R stringdist package was used to calculate Levenshtein distances between the patient clonotypes and the ImmuneCODE hits. TCRdb stores this immuneACCESS table with in-frame sequences only. Part of the clones is absent; in the studies checked, under half of the shortfall reflects unresolved V genes, and no reason is known for the rest. V, J and clone size were drawn from that table, and D and trimming were deduced from the DNA. The sample table records 14,000 to 15,000 clones; about 67% of these occur just once. Jointly, the top ten make up around 60% of the sample.

The QIAamp DNA FFPE kit was used to extract genomic DNA from formalin-fixed paraffin-embedded autopsy tissue. The sample originates from a study of T cell repertoires in MIS-A myocarditis (dated by TCRdb to 2022 to 2024). Sample: left ventricle heart tissue obtained at autopsy. The meaning of the sample's cell subset or site label: cardiac tissue sample (left or right ventricle, interventricular septum, or pericardium). Recombination connected TRBV27 to TRBJ2-3, with the D gene not confidently named. The source of this sequence is a man between 18 and 35 years old with fulminant myocarditis from multisystem inflammatory syndrome in adults (MIS-A) after COVID-19. The CDR3 corresponds to CASSLYSPDTQYF. The bases are TGTGCCAGCAGTTTATACTCTCCAGATACGCAGTATTTT.